Included here is one T cell receptor (beta chain) sequence, with context. Its target is unknown. TCRdb reanalysed the 5' RACE reads using MiXCR and keeps one entry per CDR3 protein. Counted here are 300,000 to 350,000 distinct CDR3 sequences, around 20% occurring once; the ten biggest clones make up 3.5%. The CDR3 spans 16 residues. From germline, CDR1 is MNHEY and CDR2 SVGAGI. The V and J ends lost 0 bases and 6 bases, in that order; junction bases with no gene match: 10. This record comes from a study of CD8 T cells in ankylosing spondylitis. Whole-study results and caveats: Clones linked to disease were reported to show significant enrichment in matched ankylosing spondylitis synovial fluid.

The sample was blood, either unsorted or a sorted T cell fraction (not recorded which). V gene TRBV6-5 combines with J gene TRBJ1-2; the match to TRBD1 covers 7 bases. This clonotype was obtained from a female donor with ankylosing spondylitis or in good health (not recorded which). This CDR3 reads CASSYSGTEGSDGYTF. The CDR3 region has the DNA TGTGCCAGCAGTTACTCGGGGACAGAAGGATCGGATGGCTACACCTTC.